The 10 T cell receptor beta chains reported below all come from one sample, sequenced in a study of a mutant IDH1 vaccine in newly diagnosed glioma. Repertoires were generated with immunoSEQ multiplex PCR, while TCRdb's copy carries only in-frame clones and drops some. The sample contains approximately 100,000 clones, 70% to 90% of which appear only once. The time point: baseline, week 1 (first vaccination visit). Treatment denoted: pre-vaccination baseline after standard-of-care therapy. Sequencing was performed on PBMCs, taken from a glioma patient treated with radiotherapy, temozolomide or both. The receptor set was obtained from a woman aged 50 to 60 with glioma.

The chain has TRBV9 and TRBJ2-2; possibly TRBD2 for D (5 bases). V was cut by 0 bases and J by 3 bases, with 9 bases left in between. CDR3 length equals 15 residues. Germline CDR1 is SGDLS and CDR2 is YYNGEE. The chain's CDR3 is CASSVDRGYTGELFF. CDR3 nucleotides: TGTGCCAGCAGCGTAGATCGGGGATACACCGGGGAGCTGTTTTTT.

The chain carries TRBV6-5 and TRBJ2-7, with D maybe TRBD2 (6 bases). The length of the CDR3 is 13 residues. V dropped 7 bases and J dropped 5 bases, with 15 bases sitting between them. Germline-derived CDR1 and CDR2 are MNHEY and SVGAGI. The DNA for the CDR3 is TGTGCCAGCACAGCGGGCCCGAAAAACGAGCAGTACTTC. Encoded protein: CASTAGPKNEQYF.

The V gene is TRBV27, the J gene TRBJ1-5, with D maybe TRBD1 (6 bases). CDR3 length equals 14 residues. The germline CDR1 and CDR2 sequences are MNHEY and SMNVEV (reference sequence). V was trimmed by 5 bases and J by 4 bases, leaving 12 bases between them. The CDR3 loop reads CASSLRGSNQPQHF. The CDR3 bases are TGTGCCAGCAGTCTCAGGGGCTCTAATCAGCCCCAGCATTTT.

The chain joins TRBV4-2 to TRBJ2-1; a possible D gene is TRBD1 (6 bases). V lost 7 bases to trimming and J lost 2 bases, with 12 bases between them. The germline V gene has CDR1 LGHNA and CDR2 YNFKEQ. The CDR3 length is 14 residues. The CDR3 sequence is CASTKGEPYNEQFF. The CDR3 bases are TGTGCCAGCACCAAGGGGGAACCCTACAATGAGCAGTTCTTC.

This clone was recorded a few times. V usage is TRBV15 and J usage is TRBJ2-7, with 10 bases fitting TRBD1. Germline V gene data show CDR1 as LNHNV and CDR2 as YYDKDF (reference sequence). The CDR3 loop spans 17 amino acids. After removal of 1 base from V and 6 bases from J, the junction contained 12 bases not matched to a gene. Written as DNA, the CDR3 is TGTGCCACCAGCAGAGCTCCTCACCGGGACAGGGGAAGCGAGCAGTACTTC. This gives the protein CATSRAPHRDRGSEQYF. The whole variable domain, filled in from reference TRBV15 and TRBJ2-7, reads DAMVIQNPRYQVTQFGKPVTLSCSQTLNHNVMYWYQQKSSQAPKLLFHYYDKDFNNEADTPDNFQSRRPNTSFCFLDIRSPGLGDTAMYLCATSRAPHRDRGSEQYFGPGTRLTVT.

CDR3 amino acids: CASSEPLGATTNEKLFF. The CDR3 coding sequence is TGTGCCAGCAGTGAACCCCTCGGGGCTACAACTAATGAAAAACTGTTTTTT. The V gene is TRBV6-1, the J gene TRBJ1-4, with D tentatively TRBD1 (5 bases). Trimming removed 2 bases from V and 0 bases from J, with 13 bases in between. This CDR3 contains 17 residues. From germline, CDR1 is MNHNS and CDR2 SASEGT.

The chain recombines TRBV2 with TRBJ1-3; the match to TRBD1 covers 11 bases. The V segment lost 6 bases and the J segment 0 bases; nucleotides outside the gene matches: 4. CDR1 SNHLY and CDR2 FYNNEI come from the germline V gene. The CDR3 spans 16 residues. CDR3 sequence reads: CASSGQGAISGNTIYF. The DNA of the CDR3 is TGTGCCAGCAGCGGACAGGGGGCGATCTCTGGAAACACCATATATTTT.

V is TRBV6-6 and J is TRBJ2-7; 9 positions match TRBD2. Germline loops: CDR1 MNHNY, CDR2 SVGAGI (reference sequence). The CDR3 is 14 amino acids. V trimming: 3 bases; J trimming: 0 bases; junction bases outside the gene matches: 0. CDR3 sequence: CASSYSGSSYEQYF. CDR3 DNA sequence: TGTGCCAGCAGTTATAGCGGGAGCTCCTACGAGCAGTACTTC.

The chain links TRBV7-9 to TRBJ1-2, with a possible D match to TRBD1 (6 bases). Germline V lookup: CDR1 SEHNR, CDR2 FQNEAQ (reference sequence). V was trimmed by 3 bases and J by 6 bases, leaving 17 bases between them. The CDR3 spans 15 residues. CDR3 sequence: CASSFFGVQGDGYTF. The CDR3 DNA follows: TGTGCCAGCAGCTTTTTTGGGGTACAGGGAGATGGCTACACCTTC.

The chain joins TRBV30 to TRBJ1-2; 7 bases are a match to TRBD1. Per germline, CDR1 GTSNPN and CDR2 SVGIG (reference sequence). The CDR3 length is 13 residues. Trimming cost V 4 bases and J 7 bases; bases outside gene matches: 9. CDR3 bases: TGTGCCTGGAAATTGTCAGGGGGATTTGGCTACACCTTC. It specifies CAWKLSGGFGYTF.